These T cell receptor beta chains were read from a single sample in a study of T-cell memory formation after mild COVID-19. TCRdb itself ran the 5' RACE reads through MiXCR, one entry per CDR3 protein. The repertoire holds about 180,000 distinct CDR3 sequences, with 16% as singletons. Source material: PBMCs or a T cell subset sorted from them (not recorded which). Every receptor here comes from an adult woman who had mild COVID-19 (a few samples of this study predate the infection). Cell type and time point are not known. The CDR3 runs from the conserved cysteine through the conserved F or W. Each record gives: J gene, clone size, V gene, D gene, CDR3 DNA, CDR3 protein. The D gene is left open where the match is weak. Clone size, where shown, is once, few, many, or a class for clones that have expanded.

j_gene: TRBJ1-4; abundance: few; v_gene: TRBV12-3/TRBV12-4; d_gene: TRBD1; CDR3nt: TGTGCCAGCAGTCGGACAGGGGAGGGTGAAAAACTGTTTTTT; CDR3aa: CASSRTGEGEKLFF
j_gene: TRBJ2-7; abundance: few; v_gene: TRBV27; d_gene: .; CDR3nt: TGTGCCAGCAGTACGGGGGCCCGGGAGCAGTACTTC; CDR3aa: CASSTGAREQYF
j_gene: TRBJ1-5; abundance: few; v_gene: TRBV10-3; d_gene: TRBD1; CDR3nt: TGTGCCATCGGACAGGATAGCAATCAGCCCCAGCATTTT; CDR3aa: CAIGQDSNQPQHF
j_gene: TRBJ2-3; abundance: once; v_gene: TRBV20-1; d_gene: TRBD2; CDR3nt: TGCAGTGCTAGGGGACTAGCGGGGGCCTACACAGATACGCAGTATTTT; CDR3aa: CSARGLAGAYTDTQYF
j_gene: TRBJ1-1; abundance: .; v_gene: TRBV29-1; d_gene: .; CDR3nt: TGCAGCGTTGATAGGGAGTTGGGGGTCACTGAAGCTTTCTTT; CDR3aa: CSVDRELGVTEAFF
j_gene: TRBJ1-6; abundance: few; v_gene: TRBV7-2; d_gene: .; CDR3nt: TGTGCCAGCAGCGCGGACAGTCCGAATTCACCCCTCCACTTT; CDR3aa: CASSADSPNSPLHF
j_gene: TRBJ1-1; abundance: .; v_gene: TRBV30; d_gene: .; CDR3nt: TGTGCCTGGACCTACAGTCTGAACACTGAAGCTTTCTTT; CDR3aa: CAWTYSLNTEAFF
j_gene: TRBJ2-1; abundance: .; v_gene: TRBV19; d_gene: .; CDR3nt: TGTGCCAGTACCCCGAGGCAGGTTTACAATGAGCAGTTCTTC; CDR3aa: CASTPRQVYNEQFF
j_gene: TRBJ1-1; abundance: .; v_gene: TRBV29-1; d_gene: TRBD1; CDR3nt: TGCAGCGTTGGGAACAGGGGCACTGAAGCTTTCTTT; CDR3aa: CSVGNRGTEAFF
j_gene: TRBJ2-7; abundance: few; v_gene: TRBV5-1; d_gene: TRBD1; CDR3nt: TGCGCCAGCAGCTTGGATGGGACAGGGTACTACGAGCAGTACTTC; CDR3aa: CASSLDGTGYYEQYF
j_gene: TRBJ2-7; abundance: .; v_gene: TRBV11-2; d_gene: .; CDR3nt: TGTGCCAGCAGCTTGACGTGGCCAAACTACGAGCAGTACTTC; CDR3aa: CASSLTWPNYEQYF
j_gene: TRBJ1-1; abundance: .; v_gene: TRBV24-1; d_gene: .; CDR3nt: TGTGCCACCTCCGACCCGATGAACACTGAAGCTTTCTTT; CDR3aa: CATSDPMNTEAFF
j_gene: TRBJ2-1; abundance: few; v_gene: TRBV7-8; d_gene: TRBD1; CDR3nt: TGTGCCAGCAGCCCGGCGACAGGGCGAAGCTCCTACAATGAGCAGTTCTTC; CDR3aa: CASSPATGRSSYNEQFF
j_gene: TRBJ1-3; abundance: few; v_gene: TRBV10-3; d_gene: TRBD1; CDR3nt: TGTGCCATCAGTGGGACAGGACTTGGAAACACCATATATTTT; CDR3aa: CAISGTGLGNTIYF